This TCR beta chain stems from a study of human CD8 memory T cell subsets. General study points: This study sequenced T cell receptor beta chains only.

Measured by frequency, this clonotype is medium-sized (0.01 to 0.1%). What it binds is unknown. Libraries for TCR beta were constructed using UMI-labeled 5' RACE. In the original analysis: The number of functional CDR3 beta clonotypes in each TCR beta library ranged from roughly 2,800 to 18,000. TCRdb reprocessed the 5' RACE reads; each CDR3 protein has one entry and no DNA is given. TCRdb's processing, not the study's, gives the V and J calls here. Its clone listing holds 4,000 or so distinct CDR3 sequences. PBMC originated from healthy-donor buffy coats. RNA was obtained from duplicate vials of roughly 150,000 sorted CD8+ T cells per subset. The CDR3 is 16 amino acids. Germline V gene sequence: CDR1 MDHEN, CDR2 SYDVKM.

The TCR comes from a human donor in good health. The chain joins TRBV28 to TRBJ2-5; TCRdb gives TRBD2 as the D gene, but with no DNA this cannot be confirmed. Sequences were obtained from CD8+ effector memory T cells (TEM) sorted from PBMCs. Sample subset: effector memory CD8 T cells, CCR7- CD45RO+ CD95+. The CDR3 loop reads CASSPAGLAGKETQYF.